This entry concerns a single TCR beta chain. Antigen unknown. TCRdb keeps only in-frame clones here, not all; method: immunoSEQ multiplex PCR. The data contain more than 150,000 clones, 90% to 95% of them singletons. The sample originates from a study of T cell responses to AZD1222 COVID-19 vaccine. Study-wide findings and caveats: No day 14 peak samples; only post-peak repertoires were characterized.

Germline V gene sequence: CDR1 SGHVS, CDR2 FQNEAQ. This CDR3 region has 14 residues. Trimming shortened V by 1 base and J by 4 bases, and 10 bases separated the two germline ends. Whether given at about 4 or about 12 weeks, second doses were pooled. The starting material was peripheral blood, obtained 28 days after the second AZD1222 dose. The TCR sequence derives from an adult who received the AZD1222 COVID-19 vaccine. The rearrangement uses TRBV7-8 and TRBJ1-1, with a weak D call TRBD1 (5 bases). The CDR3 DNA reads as TGTGCCAGCAGCTTAGTGGGGCAGGGCACTGAAGCTTTCTTT. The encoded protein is CASSLVGQGTEAFF.